These T cell receptor beta chains were read from a single sample in a study of T cell responses to AZD1222 COVID-19 vaccine. Data came from immunoSEQ multiplex PCR; TCRdb stores just in-frame clones and leaves some out. The sample lists more than 150,000 clones, over 70% seen once, with roughly a tenth in the top ten. The specimen comprised peripheral blood, sampled 28 days after the second AZD1222 dose. These receptors were obtained from an adult who received the AZD1222 COVID-19 vaccine. Both conserved end residues are part of each CDR3. The order of the fields is D gene, clone size, V gene, J gene, CDR3 protein, CDR3 DNA. A D gene is named only where the DNA matches it firmly. The size of a clone is reported for some rows only, either as once, few or many, or as a class for expanded clones.

D: NA; size: NA; V: TRBV5-4; J: TRBJ2-5; CDR3: CASSWDLNGETQYF; DNA: TGTGCCAGCAGTTGGGACTTGAATGGGGAGACCCAGTACTTC
D: NA; size: NA; V: TRBV7-3; J: TRBJ2-3; CDR3: CASSPNRVHPSTDTQYF; DNA: TGTGCCAGCAGCCCCAATCGGGTACATCCTAGCACAGATACGCAGTATTTT
D: NA; size: NA; V: TRBV5-1; J: TRBJ1-5; CDR3: CASSLSGTSNQPQHF; DNA: TGCGCCAGCAGCTTGTCAGGGACTAGCAATCAGCCCCAGCATTTT
D: TRBD1; size: NA; V: TRBV7-6; J: TRBJ1-5; CDR3: CASSLTGNSNQPQHF; DNA: TGTGCCAGCAGCTTGACAGGGAATAGCAATCAGCCCCAGCATTTT
D: TRBD2; size: NA; V: TRBV7-2; J: TRBJ2-7; CDR3: CASSLLATSGRYEQYF; DNA: TGTGCCAGCAGCTTATTAGCGACTAGCGGGAGATACGAGCAGTACTTC
D: NA; size: NA; V: TRBV18; J: TRBJ2-5; CDR3: CASSSLQETQYF; DNA: TGTGCCAGCTCATCCCTACAAGAGACCCAGTACTTC
D: NA; size: NA; V: TRBV3-1/TRBV3-2; J: TRBJ2-6; CDR3: CASSRRRVAGANVLTF; DNA: TGTGCCAGCAGCCGCAGGAGGGTTGCTGGGGCCAACGTCCTGACTTTC
D: NA; size: NA; V: TRBV28; J: TRBJ1-6; CDR3: CATQPGLGSYNSPLHF; DNA: TGTGCCACCCAGCCGGGACTGGGCTCCTATAATTCACCCCTCCACTTT
D: NA; size: NA; V: TRBV19; J: TRBJ2-1; CDR3: CASSGMGGWNEQFF; DNA: TGTGCCAGTAGCGGGATGGGGGGTTGGAATGAGCAGTTCTTC
D: NA; size: NA; V: TRBV5-4; J: TRBJ2-7; CDR3: CASSLPGQYGLQYF; DNA: TGTGCCAGCAGCTTGCCAGGCCAATACGGGCTACAGTACTTC
D: NA; size: NA; V: TRBV9; J: TRBJ1-4; CDR3: CASSVGGGWQNEKLFF; DNA: TGTGCCAGCAGCGTAGGGGGGGGATGGCAGAATGAAAAACTGTTTTTT
D: TRBD1; size: NA; V: TRBV20-1; J: TRBJ2-5; CDR3: CSVTGGETQYF; DNA: TGCAGTGTTACAGGGGGAGAGACCCAGTACTTC
D: NA; size: NA; V: TRBV7-9; J: TRBJ2-1; CDR3: CASSLDGSEQFF; DNA: TGTGCCAGCAGCTTGGACGGGAGTGAGCAGTTCTTC
D: NA; size: NA; V: TRBV19; J: TRBJ1-2; CDR3: CASSVGIRANYGYTF; DNA: TGTGCCAGTAGTGTGGGCATAAGAGCTAACTATGGCTACACCTTC
D: NA; size: NA; V: TRBV3-1/TRBV3-2; J: TRBJ2-1; CDR3: CASSQGLVAGHNEQFF; DNA: TGTGCCAGCAGCCAAGGTCTGGTGGCTGGGCACAATGAGCAGTTCTTC
D: TRBD2; size: NA; V: TRBV5-4; J: TRBJ2-1; CDR3: CASSSKTPGLKNEQFF; DNA: TGTGCCAGCAGCTCAAAAACACCGGGACTAAAAAATGAGCAGTTCTTC
D: TRBD2; size: NA; V: TRBV7-2; J: TRBJ2-1; CDR3: CASSSSGRVYNEQFF; DNA: TGTGCCAGCAGCTCTAGCGGGAGGGTCTACAATGAGCAGTTCTTC
D: NA; size: NA; V: TRBV6-5; J: TRBJ2-1; CDR3: CASLGGGGENEQFF; DNA: TGTGCCAGCCTTGGGGGAGGAGGGGAGAATGAGCAGTTCTTC
D: NA; size: NA; V: TRBV2; J: TRBJ1-3; CDR3: CASRDTRSGNTIYF; DNA: TGTGCCAGCAGGGACACCAGATCTGGAAACACCATATATTTT
D: TRBD2; size: NA; V: TRBV6-2/TRBV6-3; J: TRBJ2-7; CDR3: CASSPRAGVHEQYF; DNA: TGTGCCAGCAGCCCGCGGGCGGGAGTCCACGAGCAGTACTTC
D: TRBD1; size: NA; V: TRBV28; J: TRBJ2-7; CDR3: CASSLPTSGTESSYEQYF; DNA: TGTGCCAGCAGTTTGCCCACTTCCGGGACAGAAAGCTCCTACGAGCAGTACTTC
D: NA; size: NA; V: TRBV2; J: TRBJ2-7; CDR3: CASNSEYEQYF; DNA: TGTGCCAGCAATTCAGAGTACGAGCAGTACTTC
D: TRBD2; size: NA; V: TRBV19; J: TRBJ2-7; CDR3: CASRSTSGSYEQYF; DNA: TGTGCCAGTAGGAGCACTAGCGGGAGTTACGAGCAGTACTTC
D: TRBD2; size: few; V: TRBV5-4; J: TRBJ2-7; CDR3: CASSLTSGINEQYF; DNA: TGTGCCAGCAGCTTGACTAGCGGGATAAACGAGCAGTACTTC
D: NA; size: NA; V: TRBV6-2/TRBV6-3; J: TRBJ2-1; CDR3: CASSGTSSYNEQFF; DNA: TGTGCCAGCAGCGGGACATCCTCCTACAATGAGCAGTTCTTC
D: TRBD1; size: few; V: TRBV29-1; J: TRBJ1-2; CDR3: CSVESQGVFYGYTF; DNA: TGCAGCGTTGAATCCCAGGGGGTATTCTATGGCTACACCTTC
D: TRBD2; size: NA; V: TRBV29-1; J: TRBJ2-5; CDR3: CSVEGTRQETQYF; DNA: TGCAGCGTTGAAGGGACTAGACAAGAGACCCAGTACTTC
D: TRBD2; size: NA; V: TRBV5-1; J: TRBJ2-1; CDR3: CASSHVTGGLSYNEQFF; DNA: TGCGCCAGCAGTCACGTAACGGGAGGGCTATCCTACAATGAGCAGTTCTTC
D: NA; size: once; V: TRBV27; J: TRBJ2-5; CDR3: CASGLGPWETQYF; DNA: TGTGCCAGCGGATTGGGACCGTGGGAGACCCAGTACTTC
D: NA; size: NA; V: TRBV2; J: TRBJ1-3; CDR3: CASSVDRGNTIYF; DNA: TGTGCCAGCAGTGTTGACAGGGGAAACACCATATATTTT
D: NA; size: NA; V: TRBV7-2; J: TRBJ2-3; CDR3: CASSFSAADTQYF; DNA: TGTGCCAGCAGCTTTAGCGCCGCAGATACGCAGTATTTT
D: TRBD2; size: NA; V: TRBV5-6; J: TRBJ2-7; CDR3: CASSPLTSGTSYEQYF; DNA: TGTGCCAGCAGCCCTCTGACTAGCGGGACCTCCTACGAGCAGTACTTC
D: NA; size: few; V: TRBV4-3; J: TRBJ2-2; CDR3: CASSQRRAVGTGELFF; DNA: TGCGCCAGCAGCCAACGACGGGCGGTCGGGACCGGGGAGCTGTTTTTT
D: NA; size: NA; V: TRBV19; J: TRBJ1-1; CDR3: CASSIERMGGTEAFF; DNA: TGTGCCAGTAGTATAGAGCGAATGGGGGGGACTGAAGCTTTCTTT
D: NA; size: NA; V: TRBV28; J: TRBJ1-6; CDR3: CASRENSPLHF; DNA: TGTGCCAGCAGGGAAAATTCACCCCTCCACTTT
D: NA; size: NA; V: TRBV7-2; J: TRBJ2-3; CDR3: CASSLDSSVTQYF; DNA: TGTGCCAGCAGCCTCGATTCCTCAGTTACGCAGTATTTT
D: TRBD2; size: NA; V: TRBV11-1; J: TRBJ2-4; CDR3: CASSLGEGPKNIQYF; DNA: TGTGCCAGCAGCTTAGGGGAGGGCCCCAAAAACATTCAGTACTTC
D: TRBD2; size: NA; V: TRBV5-1; J: TRBJ2-1; CDR3: CASSLAPGTSGSNEQFF; DNA: TGCGCCAGCAGCTTGGCCCCCGGGACTAGCGGGAGCAATGAGCAGTTCTTC
D: TRBD1; size: NA; V: TRBV2; J: TRBJ1-2; CDR3: CATGQGLPYGYTF; DNA: TGTGCCACCGGACAGGGATTACCCTATGGCTACACCTTC
D: NA; size: NA; V: TRBV5-4; J: TRBJ2-3; CDR3: CASSLNPYRDTQYF; DNA: TGTGCCAGCAGCTTGAACCCGTATCGAGATACGCAGTATTTT
D: NA; size: NA; V: TRBV18; J: TRBJ2-3; CDR3: CASSPSSDTQYF; DNA: TGTGCCAGCTCACCCTCGTCGGATACGCAGTATTTT
D: NA; size: NA; V: TRBV14; J: TRBJ1-5; CDR3: CASSPPVAPLSPVFSNQPQHF; DNA: TGTGCCAGCAGCCCCCCTGTAGCCCCCCTAAGCCCGGTATTTAGCAATCAGCCCCAGCATTTT
D: NA; size: NA; V: TRBV7-2; J: TRBJ1-2; CDR3: CASTTSGARHGYTF; DNA: TGTGCCAGCACCACCTCGGGAGCACGACATGGCTACACCTTC
D: NA; size: once; V: TRBV7-2; J: TRBJ2-7; CDR3: CASSRDPIFYEQYF; DNA: TGTGCCAGCAGTCGGGACCCAATCTTCTACGAGCAGTACTTC
D: TRBD2; size: NA; V: TRBV10-1; J: TRBJ2-5; CDR3: CASSEQREAARETQYF; DNA: TGCGCCAGCAGTGAACAGCGGGAGGCCGCTAGGGAGACCCAGTACTTC
D: NA; size: NA; V: TRBV28; J: TRBJ1-1; CDR3: CASSFSWDDLSSQAFF; DNA: TGTGCCAGCAGTTTTAGCTGGGACGATCTTTCTTCTCAAGCTTTCTTT
D: TRBD2; size: NA; V: TRBV19; J: TRBJ2-1; CDR3: CASSIVAGEAGEQFF; DNA: TGTGCCAGTAGTATCGTAGCGGGAGAGGCCGGGGAGCAGTTCTTC
D: NA; size: NA; V: TRBV19; J: TRBJ1-5; CDR3: CASSLDSSNQPQHF; DNA: TGTGCCAGTAGCCTCGACAGTAGCAATCAGCCCCAGCATTTT
D: TRBD2; size: few; V: TRBV15; J: TRBJ2-1; CDR3: CATSRGEREGRNEQFF; DNA: TGTGCCACCAGCAGAGGAGAGCGGGAGGGCCGGAATGAGCAGTTCTTC
D: NA; size: once; V: TRBV27; J: TRBJ1-1; CDR3: CASSLWNPGGSTEAFF; DNA: TGTGCCAGCAGTTTATGGAACCCGGGAGGGTCCACTGAAGCTTTCTTT